These 23 T cell receptor beta chains originate from one sample sequenced in a study of blood T cell repertoires in COVID-19. Method: immunoSEQ multiplex PCR; TCRdb's copy keeps in-frame clones and lacks some. The sample lists under 150,000 clones, around three quarters occurring once. The specimen sequenced was peripheral blood. Source of these receptors: a man in his forties or fifties with active or convalescent COVID-19.

The chain joins TRBV27 to TRBJ1-2; 9 bases agree with TRBD1. The CDR3 runs to 16 residues. V gave up 5 bases and J gave up 7 bases; unmatched junction bases: 14. Germline V gene data show CDR1 as MNHEY and CDR2 as SMNVEV (reference sequence). CDR3 in DNA: TGTGCCAGCAGTGTCTCCGGGACAGGGTTTATTCGTGGCTACACCTTC. It yields the protein CASSVSGTGFIRGYTF.

The genes are TRBV11-3 and TRBJ2-2, with D possibly matching TRBD2 (6 bases). The CDR3 contains 15 residues. Trimming took off 5 bases at V and 6 bases at J, with 16 bases between the two ends. Germline V gives CDR1 SGHNT, CDR2 YENEEA. CDR3 DNA sequence: TGTGCCAGCAGCGTACTCCGCGGGGCTTCCGGGGAGCTGTTTTTT. It yields the protein CASSVLRGASGELFF. The whole variable domain, remainder taken from reference TRBV11-3 and TRBJ2-2, is EAGVVQSPRYKIIEKKQPVAFWCNPISGHNTLYWYLQNLGQGPELLIRYENEEAVDDSQLPKDRFSAERLKGVDSTLKIQPAELGDSAVYLCASSVLRGASGELFFGEGSRLTVL.

This chain joins TRBV7-9 and TRBJ1-1; TRBD1 aligns across 11 bases. The germline V gene encodes CDR1 SEHNR and CDR2 FQNEAQ (reference sequence). The CDR3 contains 16 residues. Losses at the gene ends were 1 base for V and 0 bases for J; bases not matched to a gene: 1. This CDR3 reads CASSLGTGGLNTEAFF. DNA for the CDR3: TGTGCCAGCAGCTTAGGGACAGGGGGCCTGAACACTGAAGCTTTCTTT.

This clone was detected a few times. The genes are TRBV24-1 and TRBJ2-3, with TRBD2 matching over 16 bases. This CDR3 is built from 18 residues. From germline, CDR1 is KGHDR and CDR2 SFDVKD. Losses at the gene ends were 0 bases for V and 7 bases for J; bases not matched to a gene: 6. The CDR3: CATSDLGTSGRADNTQYF. In DNA, the CDR3 is TGTGCCACCAGTGATTTGGGGACTAGCGGGAGGGCCGACAATACGCAGTATTTT.

As for this clone: The DNA is omitted, as the CDR3 cannot be located on it reliably, and the CDR3 follows TCRdb's listing. The rearrangement joins TRBV5-1 to TRBJ1-2; the DNA was not compared with TRBD1, the D call given in the table. Inclusive of both ends, the CDR3 amounts to 18 amino acids. Germline V gene lookup returns CDR1 SGHRS and CDR2 YFSETQ. The CDR3 region is CASSTYSGTGHFGDGYTF.

The rearrangement links TRBV6-5 to TRBJ1-5; D is possibly TRBD1 (5 bases). The length of the CDR3 is 14 residues. With 0 bases removed from V and 5 bases from J, the gap between germline ends came to 8 bases. Germline V lookup: CDR1 MNHEY, CDR2 SVGAGI. CDR3 sequence (DNA): TGTGCCAGCAGTTACTCATGGGGGGATCAGCCCCAGCATTTT. Translated, it gives CASSYSWGDQPQHF.

This clone appeared once. The V gene is TRBV27, the J gene TRBJ2-5, with D tentatively TRBD2 (6 bases). This CDR3 has 11 residues. Trimming removed 6 bases from V and 6 bases from J, with 8 bases in between. Germline V gene data show CDR1 as MNHEY and CDR2 as SMNVEV (reference sequence). CDR3 sequence (DNA): TGTGCCAGCAGGGAGGGAAAGACCCAGTACTTC. Translated: CASREGKTQYF.

This clone has more than one count but fewer than ten. This chain joins TRBV27 and TRBJ2-7; possible D gene TRBD2, 6 bases. The ends were cut back, 2 bases at V and 5 bases at J, with 10 bases in the middle. CDR3 size: 13 residues. Germline loops: CDR1 MNHEY, CDR2 SMNVEV (reference sequence). The CDR3 loop is CASSLTSIHEQYF. DNA for the CDR3: TGTGCCAGCAGTTTAACTAGCATCCACGAGCAGTACTTC.

This sequence joins TRBV28 and TRBJ2-3, with 11 positions matching TRBD2. The germline V gene encodes CDR1 MDHEN and CDR2 SYDVKM. The CDR3 extends over 16 amino acids. With 5 bases clipped from V and 2 bases from J, the junction kept 6 bases outside the gene matches. Written as DNA, the CDR3 is TGTGCCAGCAGTACCCGACTAGCGGGGTTCACAGATACGCAGTATTTT. It yields the protein CASSTRLAGFTDTQYF.

The rearrangement links TRBV18 to TRBJ1-5, with D tentatively TRBD1 (5 bases). Trimming removed 2 bases at V and 2 bases at J, with 13 bases between. Germline loops: CDR1 KGHSH, CDR2 LQKENI. This CDR3 spans 16 amino acids. CDR3 DNA sequence: TGTGCCAGCTCACCAGGCCAGGGCGGGGGCAATCAGCCCCAGCATTTT. Protein: CASSPGQGGGNQPQHF.

This clone was counted between two and nine times. The V call is TRBV27, the J call TRBJ2-7, with TRBD1 identical over 7 bases. With V trimmed by 3 bases and J by 3 bases, 5 bases remained unmatched. The germline gives CDR1 MNHEY, CDR2 SMNVEV (reference sequence). The CDR3 length is 14 residues. The CDR3 is CASSFRDSLYEQYF. The CDR3 DNA follows: TGTGCCAGCAGTTTCCGGGACAGCCTCTACGAGCAGTACTTC.

CDR3 residues: CASSQDRGAKGEMNTEAFF. For the CDR3, the DNA is TGCGCCAGCAGCCAAGATCGGGGGGCCAAAGGGGAGATGAACACTGAAGCTTTCTTT. This sequence joins TRBV4-1 and TRBJ1-1, with a possible D match to TRBD1 (6 bases). Trimming removed 0 bases from V and 0 bases from J, with 20 bases in between. The length of the CDR3 is 19 residues. Germline V gene sequence: CDR1 MGHRA, CDR2 YSYEKL.

The rearrangement uses TRBV28 and TRBJ1-2, with 9 nucleotides matching TRBD1. The germline CDR1 and CDR2 sequences are MDHEN and SYDVKM. The CDR3 is 15 residues long. V lost 2 bases and J lost 4; bases outside the gene matches: 5. The CDR3 loop is CASSLVGQGRYGYTF. DNA for the CDR3: TGTGCCAGCAGTTTAGTGGGACAGGGACGCTATGGCTACACCTTC.

V gene TRBV9 combines with J gene TRBJ1-6; 8 positions agree with TRBD1. This CDR3 has 16 amino acids. Losses at the gene ends were 3 bases for V and 7 bases for J; bases not matched to a gene: 9. Germline V gene lookup returns CDR1 SGDLS and CDR2 YYNGEE. CDR3: CASSEGVQGANSPLHF. The CDR3 bases are TGTGCCAGCAGCGAGGGGGTCCAGGGGGCCAATTCACCCCTCCACTTT. The whole variable domain, filled in from reference TRBV9 and TRBJ1-6, reads DSGVTQTPKHLITATGQRVTLRCSPRSGDLSVYWYQQSLDQGLQFLIQYYNGEERAKGNILERFSAQQFPDLHSELNLSSLELGDSALYFCASSEGVQGANSPLHFGNGTRLTVT.

A note on this clone: In the same sample, other DNA sequences code for this CDR3. This chain links TRBV6-5 with TRBJ1-4, with D tentatively TRBD1 (5 bases). The length of the CDR3 is 14 residues. Trimming cost V 5 bases and J 4 bases, with 11 bases left between them. CDR1 MNHEY and CDR2 SVGAGI come from the germline V gene. The CDR3, as DNA: TGTGCCAGCAGTAGTGGGGGGTATAATGAAAAACTGTTTTTT. Translated, it gives CASSSGGYNEKLFF.

CDR3 in DNA: TGTGCCAGCAGCGGACTAGCGATAAAGGAAGATACGCAGTATTTT. As protein: CASSGLAIKEDTQYF. The chain is built from TRBV7-6 and TRBJ2-3; TRBD2 aligns across 9 bases. Germline V lookup: CDR1 SGHVS, CDR2 FNYEAQ. The CDR3 length is 15 residues. V shed 5 bases, J shed 5 bases, and the junction held 8 bases outside the gene matches.

This clone has more than one count but fewer than ten. This chain links TRBV19 with TRBJ1-1, with 10 bases lining up with TRBD1. The CDR3 sequence is 14 residues long. The ends lost 1 base at V and 10 bases at J; junction bases unmatched: 6. The V gene's germline CDR1 is LNHDA and CDR2 SQIVND (reference sequence). The CDR3 protein is CASSIVSGQGVAFF. The CDR3 DNA sequence: TGTGCCAGTAGTATAGTTTCCGGACAGGGGGTAGCTTTCTTT.

This chain links TRBV5-1 with TRBJ2-7, with 9 bases that match TRBD2. The CDR3 is 14 residues long. CDR1 is SGHRS and CDR2 is YFSETQ in the germline V gene. Losses at the gene ends were 1 base for V and 3 bases for J; bases not matched to a gene: 2. The CDR3: CASSLLREGYEQYF. DNA of the CDR3: TGCGCCAGCAGCTTGTTGCGGGAGGGCTACGAGCAGTACTTC.

The chain combines TRBV19 with TRBJ1-5; 11 nucleotides match TRBD1. Germline CDR1 and CDR2: LNHDA and SQIVND (reference sequence). The CDR3 runs to 16 residues. With 2 bases clipped from V and 5 bases from J, the junction kept 5 bases outside the gene matches. The CDR3 DNA is TGTGCCAGTAGTATAATGGGGACAGGGGGATATCAGCCCCAGCATTTT. Translating gives CASSIMGTGGYQPQHF.

The V and J genes are TRBV9 and TRBJ2-7; TRBD1 or TRBD2 may be the D gene (6 bases each). CDR1 is SGDLS, CDR2 YYNGEE, per germline. The CDR3 consists of 15 residues. Trimming removed 4 bases from V and 2 bases from J, with 16 bases in between. DNA of the CDR3: TGTGCCAGCAGCATAGGGGGGCAGGGAACCTACGAGCAGTACTTC. This translates into CASSIGGQGTYEQYF.

The V call is TRBV27, the J call TRBJ1-1; TRBD1 matches 8 bases. Germline V gives CDR1 MNHEY, CDR2 SMNVEV (reference sequence). Trimming cost V 6 bases and J 0 bases; bases outside gene matches: 12. The length of the CDR3 is 17 residues. For the CDR3, the DNA is TGTGCCAGCAGCCGTTTTCCAGGGGGCAGTATGAACACTGAAGCTTTCTTT. This translates into CASSRFPGGSMNTEAFF.

The V gene is TRBV3-1 (or the pseudogene TRBV3-2), the J gene TRBJ2-7; 9 nucleotides align to TRBD1. CDR1 and CDR2 from the germline V gene are LGHDT and YNNKEL (reference sequence). With 6 bases clipped from V and 3 bases from J, the junction kept 9 bases outside the gene matches. The CDR3 has 15 amino acids. For the CDR3, the DNA is TGTGCCAGCAGTCATGGGACAGGGAACATCTACGAGCAGTACTTC. Protein: CASSHGTGNIYEQYF.

The genes are TRBV7-3 and TRBJ2-3; 10 bases match TRBD2. V lost 6 bases, J lost 5 bases, and 2 bases stayed unmatched. Looked up from germline, CDR1 is SGHTA and CDR2 is FQGTGA. CDR3 length: 13 amino acids. The chain's CDR3 is CASRLAGEDTQYF. The CDR3 DNA reads TGTGCCAGCAGGCTAGCGGGAGAAGATACGCAGTATTTT.